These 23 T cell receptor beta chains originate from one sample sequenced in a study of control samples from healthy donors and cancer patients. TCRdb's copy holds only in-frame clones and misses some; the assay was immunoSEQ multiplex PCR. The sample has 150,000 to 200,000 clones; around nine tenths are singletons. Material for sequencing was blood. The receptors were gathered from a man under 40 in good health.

CDR3 amino acids: CASSQDPVGNQPQHF. The CDR3 DNA sequence: TGCGCCAGCAGCCAAGATCCGGTGGGCAATCAGCCCCAGCATTTT. This chain connects TRBV4-1 to TRBJ1-5; D is uncertain. This CDR3 has 15 residues. From germline, CDR1 is MGHRA and CDR2 YSYEKL. V shed 0 bases and J shed 2 bases, with 8 bases lying between them.

CDR3 nucleotides: TGTGCCAGCTCACCAATAAACGAACATCCCCAGCATTTT. Translation gives CASSPINEHPQHF. The V and J genes are TRBV18 and TRBJ1-5; D unresolved. The V gene's germline CDR1 is KGHSH and CDR2 LQKENI. The CDR3 has 13 amino acids. Trimming took 2 bases from V and 10 from J, leaving 12 bases between them.

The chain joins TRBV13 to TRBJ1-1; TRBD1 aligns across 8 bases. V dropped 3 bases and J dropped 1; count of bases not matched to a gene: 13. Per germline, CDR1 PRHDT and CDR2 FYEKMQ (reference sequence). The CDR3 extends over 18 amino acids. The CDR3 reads CASSFSAGGEQPNTEAFF. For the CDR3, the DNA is TGTGCCAGCAGCTTTAGTGCAGGGGGCGAACAACCGAACACTGAAGCTTTCTTT.

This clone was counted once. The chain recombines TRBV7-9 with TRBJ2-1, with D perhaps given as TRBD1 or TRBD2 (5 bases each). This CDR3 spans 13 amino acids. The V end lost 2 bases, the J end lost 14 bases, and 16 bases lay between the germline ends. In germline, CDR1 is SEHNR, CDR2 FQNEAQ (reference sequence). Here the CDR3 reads CASSLSWDLWEFF. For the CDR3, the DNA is TGTGCCAGCAGCTTATCGTGGGACCTTTGGGAGTTCTTC.

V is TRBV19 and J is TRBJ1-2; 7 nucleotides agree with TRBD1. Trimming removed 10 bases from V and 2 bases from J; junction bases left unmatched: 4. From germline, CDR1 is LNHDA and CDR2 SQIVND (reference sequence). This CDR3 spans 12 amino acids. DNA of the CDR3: TGTGCCACCCGACAGGGAAACTATGGCTACACCTTC. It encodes CATRQGNYGYTF.

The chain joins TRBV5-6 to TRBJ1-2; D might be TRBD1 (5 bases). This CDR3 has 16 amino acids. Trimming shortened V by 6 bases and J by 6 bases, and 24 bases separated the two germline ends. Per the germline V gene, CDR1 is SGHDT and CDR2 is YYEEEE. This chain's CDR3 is CASTYIISGTVNGYTF. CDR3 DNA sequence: TGTGCCAGCACATATATCATTTCCGGGACGGTGAATGGCTACACCTTC.

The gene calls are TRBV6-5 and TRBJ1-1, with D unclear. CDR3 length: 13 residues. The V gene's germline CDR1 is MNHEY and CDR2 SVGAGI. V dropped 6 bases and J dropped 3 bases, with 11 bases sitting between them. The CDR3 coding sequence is TGTGCCAGCAGGTCAGACGGTTACACTGAAGCTTTCTTT. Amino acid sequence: CASRSDGYTEAFF.

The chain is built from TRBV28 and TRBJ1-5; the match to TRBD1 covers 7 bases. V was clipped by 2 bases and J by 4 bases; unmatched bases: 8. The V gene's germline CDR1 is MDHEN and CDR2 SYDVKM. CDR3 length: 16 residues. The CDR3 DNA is TGTGCCAGCAGTTTAGCCACGACAGGGAGGAATCAGCCCCAGCATTTT. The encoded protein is CASSLATTGRNQPQHF.

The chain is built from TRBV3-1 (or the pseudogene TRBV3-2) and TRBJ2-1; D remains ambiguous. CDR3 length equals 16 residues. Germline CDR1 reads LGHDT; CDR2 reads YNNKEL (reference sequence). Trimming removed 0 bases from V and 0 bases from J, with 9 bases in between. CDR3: CASSQDSLSSYNEQFF. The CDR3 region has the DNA TGTGCCAGCAGCCAAGACTCCTTAAGCTCCTACAATGAGCAGTTCTTC.

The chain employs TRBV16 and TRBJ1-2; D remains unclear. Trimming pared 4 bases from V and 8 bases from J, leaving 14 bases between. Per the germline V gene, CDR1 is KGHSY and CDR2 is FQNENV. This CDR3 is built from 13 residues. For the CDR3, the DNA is TGTGCCAGCAGCCCCAGGAGCGTTTCAGGCTACACCTTC. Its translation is CASSPRSVSGYTF.

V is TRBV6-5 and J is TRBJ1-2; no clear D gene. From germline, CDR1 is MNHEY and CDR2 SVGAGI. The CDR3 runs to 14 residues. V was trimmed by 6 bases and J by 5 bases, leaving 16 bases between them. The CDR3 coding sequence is TGTGCCAGCAGCAGAGAAGGGAGACCATATGGCTACACCTTC. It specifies CASSREGRPYGYTF.

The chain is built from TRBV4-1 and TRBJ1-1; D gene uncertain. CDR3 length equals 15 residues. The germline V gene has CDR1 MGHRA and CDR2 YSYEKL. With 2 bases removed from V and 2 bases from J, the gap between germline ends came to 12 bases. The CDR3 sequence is CASSQRTVYNTEAFF. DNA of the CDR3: TGCGCCAGCAGCCAAAGGACGGTCTATAACACTGAAGCTTTCTTT.

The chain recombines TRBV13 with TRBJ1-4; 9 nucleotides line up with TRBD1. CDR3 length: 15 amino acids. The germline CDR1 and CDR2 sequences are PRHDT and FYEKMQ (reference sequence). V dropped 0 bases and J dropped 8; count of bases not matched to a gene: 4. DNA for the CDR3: TGTGCCAGCAGCTTAGGGGGACAGGGAAGGGAAAAACTGTTTTTT. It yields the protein CASSLGGQGREKLFF.

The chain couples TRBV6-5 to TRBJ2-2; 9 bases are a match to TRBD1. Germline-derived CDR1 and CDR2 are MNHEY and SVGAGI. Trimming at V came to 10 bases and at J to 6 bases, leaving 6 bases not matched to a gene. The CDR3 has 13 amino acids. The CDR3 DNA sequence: TGTGCCATCGGGACAGGGAGGGCCGGGGAGCTGTTTTTT. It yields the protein CAIGTGRAGELFF.

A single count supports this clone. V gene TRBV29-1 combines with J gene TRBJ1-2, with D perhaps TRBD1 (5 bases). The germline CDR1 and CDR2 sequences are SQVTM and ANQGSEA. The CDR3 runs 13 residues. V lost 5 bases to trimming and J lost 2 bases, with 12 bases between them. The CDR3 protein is CSVRGQANYGYTF. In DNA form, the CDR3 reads TGCAGCGTTAGGGGTCAGGCGAACTATGGCTACACCTTC.

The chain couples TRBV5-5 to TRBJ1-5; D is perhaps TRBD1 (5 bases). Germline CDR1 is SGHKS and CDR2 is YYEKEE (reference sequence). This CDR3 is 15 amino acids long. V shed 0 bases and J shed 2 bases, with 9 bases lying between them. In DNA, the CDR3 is TGTGCCAGCAGCTTGGGGGGGGTTGGCAATCAGCCCCAGCATTTT. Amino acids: CASSLGGVGNQPQHF.

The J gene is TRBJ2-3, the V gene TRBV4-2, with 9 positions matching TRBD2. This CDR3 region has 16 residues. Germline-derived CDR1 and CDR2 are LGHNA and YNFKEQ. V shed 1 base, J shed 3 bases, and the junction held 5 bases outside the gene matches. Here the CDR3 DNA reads TGTGCCAGCAGCCAAGTAGGGCGGGGGGGAACAGATACGCAGTATTTT. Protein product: CASSQVGRGGTDTQYF.

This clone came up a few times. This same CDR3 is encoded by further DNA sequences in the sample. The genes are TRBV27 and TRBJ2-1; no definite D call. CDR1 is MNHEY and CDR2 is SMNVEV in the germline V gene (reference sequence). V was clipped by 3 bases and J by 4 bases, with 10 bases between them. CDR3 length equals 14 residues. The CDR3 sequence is CASSLRPLYNEQFF. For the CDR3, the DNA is TGTGCCAGCAGTTTGAGACCCTTATACAATGAGCAGTTCTTC.

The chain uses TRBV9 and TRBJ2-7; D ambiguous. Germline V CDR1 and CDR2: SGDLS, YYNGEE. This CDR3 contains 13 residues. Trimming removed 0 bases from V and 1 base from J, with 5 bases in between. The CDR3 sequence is CASSVGGSYEQYF. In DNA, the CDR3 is TGTGCCAGCAGCGTAGGCGGATCCTACGAGCAGTACTTC.

The CDR3 DNA reads TGTGCCAGCAGTGAACCCAGGGGGCGGTACGAGCAGTACTTC. As protein: CASSEPRGRYEQYF. The chain combines TRBV6-1 with TRBJ2-7; 8 nucleotides agree with TRBD1. V lost 2 bases, J lost 4 bases, and 4 bases stayed unmatched. The CDR3 is made up of 14 amino acids. The germline CDR1 and CDR2 sequences are MNHNS and SASEGT.

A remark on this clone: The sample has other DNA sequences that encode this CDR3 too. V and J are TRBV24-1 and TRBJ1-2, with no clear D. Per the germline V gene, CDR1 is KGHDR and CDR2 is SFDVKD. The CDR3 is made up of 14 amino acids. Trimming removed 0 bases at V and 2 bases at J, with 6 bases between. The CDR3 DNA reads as TGTGCCACCAGTGATTTGTCGGGGAACTATGGCTACACCTTC. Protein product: CATSDLSGNYGYTF.

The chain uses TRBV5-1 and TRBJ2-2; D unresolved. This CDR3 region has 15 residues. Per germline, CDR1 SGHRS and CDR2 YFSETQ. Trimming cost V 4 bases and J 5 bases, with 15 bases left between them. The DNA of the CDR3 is TGCGCCAGCAGCCCTCTCTTCTCAGATACCGGGGAGCTGTTTTTT. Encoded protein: CASSPLFSDTGELFF.

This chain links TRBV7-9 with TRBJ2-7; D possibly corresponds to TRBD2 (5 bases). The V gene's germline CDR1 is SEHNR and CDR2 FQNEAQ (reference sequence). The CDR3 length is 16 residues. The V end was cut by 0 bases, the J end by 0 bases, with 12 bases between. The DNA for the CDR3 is TGTGCCAGCAGCTTAGCCAGAACCGGGAACTCCTACGAGCAGTACTTC. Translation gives CASSLARTGNSYEQYF.